Described below is a single T cell receptor beta chain sequence and its context. This CDR3 comprises 12 residues. The V end lost 6 bases, the J end lost 5 bases, and 9 bases lay between the germline ends. CDR1 SGHVS and CDR2 FQNEAQ come from the germline V gene. The source of the sample is a study of blood T cell repertoires in COVID-19. On the study more broadly: Samples of COVID-19 (acute and convalescent) were obtained from the United States, Italy and Spain. T cells, B-cell-depleted T cells, or PBMCs provided the cDNA or gDNA that served as material.

Per the authors' pipeline: Estimated nucleated cell counts came from reference gene primer amplification. Profiling relied on immunoSEQ multiplex PCR, and the TCRdb table lists in-frame clones only, not all of them. V and J calls and clone size come straight from that table; D and trimming were deduced from the DNA. The sample has 190,000 or so clones, approximately 86% seen once; the top ten hold roughly 2.5%. The sample was peripheral blood. The clonotype was recovered from a man aged 40-55 years with active or convalescent COVID-19. The chain carries TRBV7-8 and TRBJ2-3; D is undetermined. In DNA, the CDR3 is TGTGCCAGCAGTCTAGGAAGAGATACGCAGTATTTT. Translation gives CASSLGRDTQYF.